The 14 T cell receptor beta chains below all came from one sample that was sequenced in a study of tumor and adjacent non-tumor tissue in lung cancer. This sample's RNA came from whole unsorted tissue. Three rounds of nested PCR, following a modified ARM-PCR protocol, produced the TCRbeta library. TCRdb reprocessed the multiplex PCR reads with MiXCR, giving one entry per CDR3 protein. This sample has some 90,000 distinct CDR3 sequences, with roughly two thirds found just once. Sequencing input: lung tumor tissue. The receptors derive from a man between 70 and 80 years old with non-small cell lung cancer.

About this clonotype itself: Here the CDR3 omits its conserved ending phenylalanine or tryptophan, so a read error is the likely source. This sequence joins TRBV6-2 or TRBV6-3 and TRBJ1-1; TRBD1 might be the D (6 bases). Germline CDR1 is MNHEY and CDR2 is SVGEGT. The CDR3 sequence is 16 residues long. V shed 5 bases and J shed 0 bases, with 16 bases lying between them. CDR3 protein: CASSNPRGLMNTEAFL. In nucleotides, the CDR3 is TGTGCCAGCAGTAATCCTCGGGGGCTAATGAACACTGAAGCTTTCTTA.

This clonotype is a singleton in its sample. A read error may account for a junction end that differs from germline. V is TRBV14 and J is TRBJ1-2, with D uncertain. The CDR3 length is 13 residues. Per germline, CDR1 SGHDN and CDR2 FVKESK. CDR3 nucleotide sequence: TGTGCCAGCTGCCATGCCGGAGGAGATGGCTACACCTTC. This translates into CASCHAGGDGYTF.

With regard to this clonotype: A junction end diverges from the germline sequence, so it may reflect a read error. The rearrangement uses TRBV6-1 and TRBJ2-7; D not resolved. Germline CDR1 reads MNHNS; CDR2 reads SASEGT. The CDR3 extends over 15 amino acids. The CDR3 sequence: CASSELFLWHYEQNF. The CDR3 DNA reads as TGTGCCAGCAGTGAGCTCTTTCTGTGGCACTACGAGCAGAACTTC.

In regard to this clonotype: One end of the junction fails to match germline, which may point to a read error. The CDR3 loop reads CVSSSHRDGRGLYMDTQYF. CDR3 nucleotide sequence: TGTGTCAGCAGCTCCCATCGAGACGGCAGGGGGCTGTACATGGATACGCAGTATTTT. The chain combines TRBV11-2 with TRBJ2-3, with 8 positions matching TRBD1. The CDR3 length is 19 residues. The V gene's germline CDR1 is SGHAT and CDR2 FQNNGV.

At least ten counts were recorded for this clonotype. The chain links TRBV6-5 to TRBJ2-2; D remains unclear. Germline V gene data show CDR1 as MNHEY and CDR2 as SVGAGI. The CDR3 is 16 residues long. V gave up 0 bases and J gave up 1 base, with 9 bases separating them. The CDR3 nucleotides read TGTGCCAGCAGTTACTCGATTTGGCAGAACACCGGGGAGCTGTTTTTT. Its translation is CASSYSIWQNTGELFF.

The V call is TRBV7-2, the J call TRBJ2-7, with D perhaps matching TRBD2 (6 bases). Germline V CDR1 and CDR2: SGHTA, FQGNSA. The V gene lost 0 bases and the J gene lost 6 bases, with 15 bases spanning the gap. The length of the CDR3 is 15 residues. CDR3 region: CASSLAANPGGEQYF. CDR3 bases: TGTGCCAGCAGCTTAGCTGCGAACCCCGGGGGCGAGCAGTACTTC.

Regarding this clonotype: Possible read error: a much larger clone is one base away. CDR3 protein: CSVSRQGESPVAFF. CDR3 sequence (DNA): TGCAGTGTTTCCAGACAGGGGGAAAGTCCGGTAGCTTTCTTT. The chain employs TRBV20-1 and TRBJ1-1; 9 nucleotides line up with TRBD1. Looked up from germline, CDR1 is DFQATT and CDR2 is SNEGSKA (reference sequence). CDR3 length: 14 amino acids. V trimming: 7 bases; J trimming: 10 bases; junction bases outside the gene matches: 16.

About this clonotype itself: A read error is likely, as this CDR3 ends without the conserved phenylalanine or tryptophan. The CDR3 coding sequence is TGTGTCAGGAGCTTACGCCCCGGGGCTAGCGGTAGTAGGTACTACGAGCAGTACTCC. It is translated as CVRSLRPGASGSRYYEQYS. The chain joins TRBV11-2 to TRBJ2-7; TRBD2 agrees at 7 bases. This CDR3 comprises 19 residues. Germline CDR1 is SGHAT and CDR2 is FQNNGV.

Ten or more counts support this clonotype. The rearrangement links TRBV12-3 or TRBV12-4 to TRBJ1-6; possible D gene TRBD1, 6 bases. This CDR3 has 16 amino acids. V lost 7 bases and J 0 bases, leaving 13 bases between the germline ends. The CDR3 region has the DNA TGTGCCAGCACTTCGAGGGGGAGCTCCTATAATTCACCCCTCCACTTT. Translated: CASTSRGSSYNSPLHF.

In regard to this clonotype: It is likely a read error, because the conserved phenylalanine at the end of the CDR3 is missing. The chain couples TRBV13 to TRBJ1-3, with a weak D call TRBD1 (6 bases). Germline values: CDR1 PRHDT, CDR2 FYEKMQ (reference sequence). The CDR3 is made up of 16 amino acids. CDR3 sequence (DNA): TGTGCCACCAGCATAAAGGACAGACCCTCTGGAAACACCATATATTAT. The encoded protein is CATSIKDRPSGNTIYY.

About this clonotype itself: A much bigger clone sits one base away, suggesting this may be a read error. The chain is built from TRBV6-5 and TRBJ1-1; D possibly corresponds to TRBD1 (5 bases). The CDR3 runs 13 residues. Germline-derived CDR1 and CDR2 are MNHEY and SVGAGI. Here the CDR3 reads CASSYSTGTDAFF. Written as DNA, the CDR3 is TGTGCCAGCAGTTACTCTACAGGCACTGATGCTTTCTTT.

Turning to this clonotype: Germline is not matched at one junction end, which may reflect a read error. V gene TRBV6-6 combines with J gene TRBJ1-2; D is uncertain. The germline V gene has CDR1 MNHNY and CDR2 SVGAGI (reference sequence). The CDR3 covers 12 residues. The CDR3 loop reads CAGSPPEQPCTF. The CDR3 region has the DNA TGTGCCGGCAGTCCCCCGGAACAGCCCTGCACTTTC.

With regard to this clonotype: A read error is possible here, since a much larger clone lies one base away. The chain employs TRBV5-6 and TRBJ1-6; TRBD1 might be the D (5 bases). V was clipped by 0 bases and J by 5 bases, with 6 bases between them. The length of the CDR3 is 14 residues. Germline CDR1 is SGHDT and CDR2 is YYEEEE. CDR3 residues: CASSLAGNNSPLHF. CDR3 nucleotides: TGTGCCAGCAGCTTGGCAGGGAATAATTCACCCCTCCACTTT.

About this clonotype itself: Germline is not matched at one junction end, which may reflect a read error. The CDR3 is CASSSQQRGTDTQYF. The CDR3 DNA follows: TGTGCTAGCAGTTCCCAGCAGCGTGGAACAGATACGCAGTATTTT. This rearrangement joins TRBV6-5 to TRBJ2-3; D remains unclear. Germline CDR1 MNHEY, CDR2 SVGAGI. This CDR3 is 15 amino acids long.